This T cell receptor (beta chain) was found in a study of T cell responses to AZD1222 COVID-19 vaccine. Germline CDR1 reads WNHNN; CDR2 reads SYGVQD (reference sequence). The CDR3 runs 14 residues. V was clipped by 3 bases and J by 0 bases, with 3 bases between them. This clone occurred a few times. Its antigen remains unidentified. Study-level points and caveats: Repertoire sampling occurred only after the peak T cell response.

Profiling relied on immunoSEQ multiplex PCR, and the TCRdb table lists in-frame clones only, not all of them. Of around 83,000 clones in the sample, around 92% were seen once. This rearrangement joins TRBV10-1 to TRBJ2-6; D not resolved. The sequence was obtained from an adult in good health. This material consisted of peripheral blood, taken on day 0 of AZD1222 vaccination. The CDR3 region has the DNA TGCGCCAGCAGTGACAACTCTGGGGCCAACGTCCTGACTTTC. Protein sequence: CASSDNSGANVLTF.